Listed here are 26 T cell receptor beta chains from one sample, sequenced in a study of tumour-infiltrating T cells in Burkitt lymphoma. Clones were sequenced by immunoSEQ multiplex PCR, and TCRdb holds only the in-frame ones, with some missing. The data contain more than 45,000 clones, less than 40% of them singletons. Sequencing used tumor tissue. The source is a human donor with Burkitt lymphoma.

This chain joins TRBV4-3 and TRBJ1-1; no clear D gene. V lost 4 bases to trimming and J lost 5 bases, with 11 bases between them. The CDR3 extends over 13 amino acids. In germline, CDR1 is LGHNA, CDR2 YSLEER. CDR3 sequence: CASSRVGRTEAFF. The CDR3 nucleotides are TGCGCCAGCAGCCGCGTAGGTAGGACTGAAGCTTTCTTT.

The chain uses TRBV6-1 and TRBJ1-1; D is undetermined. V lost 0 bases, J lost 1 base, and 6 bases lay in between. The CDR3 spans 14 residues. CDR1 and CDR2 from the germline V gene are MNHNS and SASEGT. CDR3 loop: CASSEARANTEAFF. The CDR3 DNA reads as TGTGCCAGCAGTGAAGCGAGGGCGAACACTGAAGCTTTCTTT.

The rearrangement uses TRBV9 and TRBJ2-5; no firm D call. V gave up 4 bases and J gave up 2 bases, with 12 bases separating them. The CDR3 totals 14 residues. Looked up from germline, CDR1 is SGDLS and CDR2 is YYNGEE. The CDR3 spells CASSLDTHQETQYF. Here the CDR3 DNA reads TGTGCCAGCAGCCTAGATACCCATCAAGAGACCCAGTACTTC.

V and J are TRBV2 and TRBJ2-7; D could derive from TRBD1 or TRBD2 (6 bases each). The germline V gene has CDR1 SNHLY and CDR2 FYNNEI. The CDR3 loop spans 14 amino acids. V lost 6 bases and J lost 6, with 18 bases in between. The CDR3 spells CASSLYVGGSEQYF. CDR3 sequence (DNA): TGTGCCAGCAGCCTCTACGTCGGGGGCTCCGAGCAGTACTTC.

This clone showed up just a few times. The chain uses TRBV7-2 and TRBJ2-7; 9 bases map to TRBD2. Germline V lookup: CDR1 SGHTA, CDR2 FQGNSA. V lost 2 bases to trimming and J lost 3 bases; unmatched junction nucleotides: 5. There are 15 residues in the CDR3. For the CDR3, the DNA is TGTGCCAGCAGCTTAAGAAGTAGCGGGAGCTACGAGCAGTACTTC. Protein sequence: CASSLRSSGSYEQYF.

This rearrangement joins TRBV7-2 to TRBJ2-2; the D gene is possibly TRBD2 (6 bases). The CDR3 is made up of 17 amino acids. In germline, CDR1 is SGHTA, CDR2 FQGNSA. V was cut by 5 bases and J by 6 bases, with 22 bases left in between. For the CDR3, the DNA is TGTGCCAGCAGCCGGGACCCTAACGGGGGTCTGTCCGGGGAGCTGTTTTTT. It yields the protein CASSRDPNGGLSGELFF. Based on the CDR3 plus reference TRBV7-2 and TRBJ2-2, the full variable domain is GAGVSQSPSNKVTEKGKDVELRCDPISGHTALYWYRQSLGQGLEFLIYFQGNSAPDKSGLPSDRFSAERTGGSVSTLTIQRTQQEDSAVYLCASSRDPNGGLSGELFFGEGSRLTVL.

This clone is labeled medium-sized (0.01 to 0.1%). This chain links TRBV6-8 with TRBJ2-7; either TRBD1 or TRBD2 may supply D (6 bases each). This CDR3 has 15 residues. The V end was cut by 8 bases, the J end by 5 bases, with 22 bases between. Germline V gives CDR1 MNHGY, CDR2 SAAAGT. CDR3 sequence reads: CASGECKQGGDEQYF. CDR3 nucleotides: TGTGCCAGCGGGGAATGTAAACAGGGCGGGGACGAGCAGTACTTC.

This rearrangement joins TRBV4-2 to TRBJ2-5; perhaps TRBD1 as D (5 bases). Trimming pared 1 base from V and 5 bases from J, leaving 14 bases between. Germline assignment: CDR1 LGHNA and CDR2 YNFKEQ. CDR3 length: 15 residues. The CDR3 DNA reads TGTGCCAGCAGCCAAGTCCCAGGGTCTCGGGAGACCCAGTACTTC. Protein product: CASSQVPGSRETQYF.

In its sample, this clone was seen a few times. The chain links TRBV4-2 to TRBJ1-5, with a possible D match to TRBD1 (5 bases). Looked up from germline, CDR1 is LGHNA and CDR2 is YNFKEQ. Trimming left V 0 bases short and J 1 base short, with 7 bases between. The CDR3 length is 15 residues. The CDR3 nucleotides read TGTGCCAGCAGCCAAGATTACAGGAGCAATCAGCCCCAGCATTTT. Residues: CASSQDYRSNQPQHF.

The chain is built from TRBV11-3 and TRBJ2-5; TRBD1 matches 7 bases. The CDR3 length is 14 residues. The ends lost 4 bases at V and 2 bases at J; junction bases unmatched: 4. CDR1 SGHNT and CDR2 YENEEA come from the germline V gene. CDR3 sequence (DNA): TGTGCCAGCAGCTCAGGGACAGCACAAGAGACCCAGTACTTC. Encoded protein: CASSSGTAQETQYF.

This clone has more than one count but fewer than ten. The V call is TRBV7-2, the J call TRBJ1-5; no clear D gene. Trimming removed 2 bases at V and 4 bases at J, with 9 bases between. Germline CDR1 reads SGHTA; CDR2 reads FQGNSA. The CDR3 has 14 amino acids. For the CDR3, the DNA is TGTGCCAGCAGCTTATTTGGGTTAAATCAGCCCCAGCATTTT. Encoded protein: CASSLFGLNQPQHF. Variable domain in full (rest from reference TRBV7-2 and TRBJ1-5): GAGVSQSPSNKVTEKGKDVELRCDPISGHTALYWYRQSLGQGLEFLIYFQGNSAPDKSGLPSDRFSAERTGGSVSTLTIQRTQQEDSAVYLCASSLFGLNQPQHFGDGTRLSIL.

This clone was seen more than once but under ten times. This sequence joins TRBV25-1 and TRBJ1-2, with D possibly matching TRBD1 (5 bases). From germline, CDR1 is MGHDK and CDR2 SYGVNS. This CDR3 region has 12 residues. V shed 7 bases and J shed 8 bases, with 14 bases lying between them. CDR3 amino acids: CASNGGADGYTF. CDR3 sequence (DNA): TGTGCCAGCAATGGTGGGGCGGACGGCTACACCTTC.

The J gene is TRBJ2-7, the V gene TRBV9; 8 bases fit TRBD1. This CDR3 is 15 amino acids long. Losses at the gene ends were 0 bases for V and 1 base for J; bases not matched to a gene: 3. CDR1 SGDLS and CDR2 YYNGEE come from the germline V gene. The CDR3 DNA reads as TGTGCCAGCAGCGTAGGCGGACAGGGATCCTACGAGCAGTACTTC. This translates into CASSVGGQGSYEQYF.

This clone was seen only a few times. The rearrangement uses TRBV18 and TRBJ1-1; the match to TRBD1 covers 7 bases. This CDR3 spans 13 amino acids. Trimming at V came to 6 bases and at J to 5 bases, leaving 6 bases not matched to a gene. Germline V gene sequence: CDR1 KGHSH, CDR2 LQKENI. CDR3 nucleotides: TGTGCCAGCTCCGCAGGGGGTGAGACTGAAGCTTTCTTT. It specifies CASSAGGETEAFF.

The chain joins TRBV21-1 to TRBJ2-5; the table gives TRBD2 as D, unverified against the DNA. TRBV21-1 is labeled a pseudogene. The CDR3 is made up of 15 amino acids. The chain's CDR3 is CASNVGGTARETQYF. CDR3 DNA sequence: TGTGCCAGCAACGTCGGGGGGACGGCTCGGGAGACCCAGTACTTC.

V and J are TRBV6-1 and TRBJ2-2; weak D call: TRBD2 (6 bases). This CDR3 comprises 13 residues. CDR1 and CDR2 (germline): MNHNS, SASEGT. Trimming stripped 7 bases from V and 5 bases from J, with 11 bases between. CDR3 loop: CASIDGGTGELFF. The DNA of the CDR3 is TGTGCCAGCATTGACGGGGGTACCGGGGAGCTGTTTTTT.

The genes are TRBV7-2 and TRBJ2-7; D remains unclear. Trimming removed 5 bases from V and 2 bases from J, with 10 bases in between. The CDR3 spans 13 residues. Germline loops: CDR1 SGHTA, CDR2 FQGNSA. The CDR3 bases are TGTGCCAGCAGCCTGAAGGGTGCCTACGAGCAGTACTTC. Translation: CASSLKGAYEQYF.

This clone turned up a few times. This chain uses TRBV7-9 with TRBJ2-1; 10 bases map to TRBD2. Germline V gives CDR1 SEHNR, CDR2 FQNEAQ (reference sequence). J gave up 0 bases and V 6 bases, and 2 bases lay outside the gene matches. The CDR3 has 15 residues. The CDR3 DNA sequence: TGTGCCAGCAGATCTAGCGGGAGCTCCTACAATGAGCAGTTCTTC. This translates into CASRSSGSSYNEQFF.

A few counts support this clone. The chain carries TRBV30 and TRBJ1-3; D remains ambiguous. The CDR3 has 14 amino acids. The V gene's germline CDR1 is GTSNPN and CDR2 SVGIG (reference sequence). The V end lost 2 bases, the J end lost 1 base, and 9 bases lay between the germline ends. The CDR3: CAWSRPGSGNTIYF. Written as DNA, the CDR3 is TGTGCCTGGAGTCGTCCTGGGTCTGGAAACACCATATATTTT.

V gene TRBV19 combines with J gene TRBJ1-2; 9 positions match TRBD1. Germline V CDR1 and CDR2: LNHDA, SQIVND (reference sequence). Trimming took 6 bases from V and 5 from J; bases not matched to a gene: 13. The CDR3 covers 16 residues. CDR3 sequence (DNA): TGTGCCAGTAGCACATCCAACAGGGGGCGTCGATATGGCTACACCTTC. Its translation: CASSTSNRGRRYGYTF.

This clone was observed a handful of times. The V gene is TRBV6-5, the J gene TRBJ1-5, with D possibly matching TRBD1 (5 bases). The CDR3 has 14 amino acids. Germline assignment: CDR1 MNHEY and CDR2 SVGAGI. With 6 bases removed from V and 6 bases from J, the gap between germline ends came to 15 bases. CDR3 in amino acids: CASSPSLGGQPQHF. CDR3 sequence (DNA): TGTGCCAGCAGCCCCTCCCTCGGGGGTCAGCCCCAGCATTTT.

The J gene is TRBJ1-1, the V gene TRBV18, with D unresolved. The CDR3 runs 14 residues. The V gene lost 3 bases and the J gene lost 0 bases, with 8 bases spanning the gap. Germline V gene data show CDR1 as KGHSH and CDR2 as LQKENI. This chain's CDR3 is CASSPSHVNTEAFF. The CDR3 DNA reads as TGTGCCAGCTCACCGTCACACGTGAACACTGAAGCTTTCTTT.

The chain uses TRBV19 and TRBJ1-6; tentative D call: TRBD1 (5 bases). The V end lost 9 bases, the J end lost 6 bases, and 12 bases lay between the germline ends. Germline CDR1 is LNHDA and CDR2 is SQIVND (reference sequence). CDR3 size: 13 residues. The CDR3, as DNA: TGTGCCAGCCAGAACAGGTTTAATTCACCCCTCCACTTT. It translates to CASQNRFNSPLHF. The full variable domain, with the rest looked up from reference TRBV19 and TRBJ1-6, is DGGITQSPKYLFRKEGQNVTLSCEQNLNHDAMYWYRQDPGQGLRLIYYSQIVNDFQKGDIAEGYSVSREKKESFPLTVTSAQKNPTAFYLCASQNRFNSPLHFGNGTRLTVT.

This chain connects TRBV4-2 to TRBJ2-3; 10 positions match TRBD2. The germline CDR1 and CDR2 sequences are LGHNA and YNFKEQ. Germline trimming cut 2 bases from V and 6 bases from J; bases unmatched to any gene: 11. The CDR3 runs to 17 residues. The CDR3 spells CASSQIKAGGPGDTQYF. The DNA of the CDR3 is TGTGCCAGCAGCCAAATCAAAGCGGGGGGGCCTGGCGATACGCAGTATTTT.

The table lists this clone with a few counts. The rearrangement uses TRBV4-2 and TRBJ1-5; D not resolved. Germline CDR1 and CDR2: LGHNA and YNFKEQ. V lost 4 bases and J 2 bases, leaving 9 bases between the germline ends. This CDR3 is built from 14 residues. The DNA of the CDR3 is TGTGCCAGCAGCCCTAACGAGGGCAATCAGCCCCAGCATTTT. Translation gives CASSPNEGNQPQHF.

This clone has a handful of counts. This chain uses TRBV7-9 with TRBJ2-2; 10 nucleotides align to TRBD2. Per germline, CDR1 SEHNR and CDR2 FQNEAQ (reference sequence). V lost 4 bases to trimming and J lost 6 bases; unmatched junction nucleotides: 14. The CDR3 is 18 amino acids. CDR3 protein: CASSSPRPSGGAAGELFF. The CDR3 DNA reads TGTGCCAGCAGCTCCCCTCGTCCCAGCGGGGGGGCTGCCGGGGAGCTGTTTTTT.